These 7 T cell receptor beta chains originate from one sample sequenced in a study of blood T cell repertoires in COVID-19. The repertoire was sequenced with immunoSEQ multiplex PCR; TCRdb's copy has only in-frame clones and lacks some. The repertoire consists of roughly 240,000 clones, with around four fifths occurring once and the leading ten covering about 4.5%. What was sequenced was peripheral blood. All receptors derive from a man between 60 and 75 years old who had recovered from COVID-19.

Note on this clone: The germline gene is not matched at one end of the junction; a read error may be the cause. The chain employs TRBV7-7 and TRBJ2-5, with 7 nucleotides matching TRBD2. Looked up from germline, CDR1 is SSHAT and CDR2 is FNYEAQ (reference sequence). The CDR3 length is 14 residues. CDR3 nucleotide sequence: TGTGCTAGCAGCTTAGCGGGCCCGGGGGAGACCCAGTACTTC. Amino acid sequence: CASSLAGPGETQYF.

The rearrangement uses TRBV5-1 and TRBJ1-2, with 8 bases fitting TRBD1. V lost 4 bases to trimming and J lost 6 bases; unmatched junction nucleotides: 14. Germline V lookup: CDR1 SGHRS, CDR2 YFSETQ. The CDR3 length is 16 residues. DNA for the CDR3: TGCGCCAGCAGCGCGACCCTCGGGACAGGAAAGGATGGCTACACCTTC. Its translation: CASSATLGTGKDGYTF.

V usage is TRBV6-5 and J usage is TRBJ1-5; no clear D. The CDR3 spans 13 residues. CDR1 is MNHEY, CDR2 SVGAGI, per germline. The V gene lost 7 bases and the J gene lost 1 base, with 8 bases spanning the gap. Here the CDR3 DNA reads TGTGCCAGCACCTTGCAGAGCAATCAGCCCCAGCATTTT. The encoded protein is CASTLQSNQPQHF.

The chain recombines TRBV18 with TRBJ1-2; 8 bases match TRBD1. The CDR3 extends over 16 amino acids. CDR1 KGHSH and CDR2 LQKENI come from the germline V gene. Trimming at V came to 3 bases and at J to 2 bases, leaving 8 bases not matched to a gene. DNA for the CDR3: TGTGCCAGCTCACCGCTCCGGGACAGGTCGAACTATGGCTACACCTTC. Its translation: CASSPLRDRSNYGYTF.

The rearrangement links TRBV3-1 (or the pseudogene TRBV3-2) to TRBJ2-1; TRBD2 agrees at 12 bases. This CDR3 has 15 residues. The germline gives CDR1 LGHDT, CDR2 YNNKEL (reference sequence). With V trimmed by 4 bases and J by 8 bases, 6 bases remained unmatched. The CDR3 loop reads CASSRRLAGEDEQFF. As DNA, the CDR3 is TGTGCCAGCAGCCGCCGACTAGCGGGGGAAGATGAGCAGTTCTTC.

V is TRBV25-1 and J is TRBJ2-3, with 7 bases lining up with TRBD1. Trimming took 3 bases from V and 0 from J; bases not matched to a gene: 3. The V gene's germline CDR1 is MGHDK and CDR2 SYGVNS. The CDR3 consists of 15 residues. CDR3 sequence reads: CASSETGPSTDTQYF. In DNA form, the CDR3 reads TGTGCCAGCAGTGAGACAGGGCCTAGCACAGATACGCAGTATTTT.

The chain is built from TRBV30 and TRBJ1-2; 7 nucleotides match TRBD1. CDR1 and CDR2 (germline): GTSNPN, SVGIG (reference sequence). The CDR3 totals 14 residues. Trimming cost V 0 bases and J 4 bases; bases outside gene matches: 5. The CDR3 nucleotides read TGTGCCTGGAGTGTTATGGGACAGCTCTATGGCTACACCTTC. It codes for CAWSVMGQLYGYTF.